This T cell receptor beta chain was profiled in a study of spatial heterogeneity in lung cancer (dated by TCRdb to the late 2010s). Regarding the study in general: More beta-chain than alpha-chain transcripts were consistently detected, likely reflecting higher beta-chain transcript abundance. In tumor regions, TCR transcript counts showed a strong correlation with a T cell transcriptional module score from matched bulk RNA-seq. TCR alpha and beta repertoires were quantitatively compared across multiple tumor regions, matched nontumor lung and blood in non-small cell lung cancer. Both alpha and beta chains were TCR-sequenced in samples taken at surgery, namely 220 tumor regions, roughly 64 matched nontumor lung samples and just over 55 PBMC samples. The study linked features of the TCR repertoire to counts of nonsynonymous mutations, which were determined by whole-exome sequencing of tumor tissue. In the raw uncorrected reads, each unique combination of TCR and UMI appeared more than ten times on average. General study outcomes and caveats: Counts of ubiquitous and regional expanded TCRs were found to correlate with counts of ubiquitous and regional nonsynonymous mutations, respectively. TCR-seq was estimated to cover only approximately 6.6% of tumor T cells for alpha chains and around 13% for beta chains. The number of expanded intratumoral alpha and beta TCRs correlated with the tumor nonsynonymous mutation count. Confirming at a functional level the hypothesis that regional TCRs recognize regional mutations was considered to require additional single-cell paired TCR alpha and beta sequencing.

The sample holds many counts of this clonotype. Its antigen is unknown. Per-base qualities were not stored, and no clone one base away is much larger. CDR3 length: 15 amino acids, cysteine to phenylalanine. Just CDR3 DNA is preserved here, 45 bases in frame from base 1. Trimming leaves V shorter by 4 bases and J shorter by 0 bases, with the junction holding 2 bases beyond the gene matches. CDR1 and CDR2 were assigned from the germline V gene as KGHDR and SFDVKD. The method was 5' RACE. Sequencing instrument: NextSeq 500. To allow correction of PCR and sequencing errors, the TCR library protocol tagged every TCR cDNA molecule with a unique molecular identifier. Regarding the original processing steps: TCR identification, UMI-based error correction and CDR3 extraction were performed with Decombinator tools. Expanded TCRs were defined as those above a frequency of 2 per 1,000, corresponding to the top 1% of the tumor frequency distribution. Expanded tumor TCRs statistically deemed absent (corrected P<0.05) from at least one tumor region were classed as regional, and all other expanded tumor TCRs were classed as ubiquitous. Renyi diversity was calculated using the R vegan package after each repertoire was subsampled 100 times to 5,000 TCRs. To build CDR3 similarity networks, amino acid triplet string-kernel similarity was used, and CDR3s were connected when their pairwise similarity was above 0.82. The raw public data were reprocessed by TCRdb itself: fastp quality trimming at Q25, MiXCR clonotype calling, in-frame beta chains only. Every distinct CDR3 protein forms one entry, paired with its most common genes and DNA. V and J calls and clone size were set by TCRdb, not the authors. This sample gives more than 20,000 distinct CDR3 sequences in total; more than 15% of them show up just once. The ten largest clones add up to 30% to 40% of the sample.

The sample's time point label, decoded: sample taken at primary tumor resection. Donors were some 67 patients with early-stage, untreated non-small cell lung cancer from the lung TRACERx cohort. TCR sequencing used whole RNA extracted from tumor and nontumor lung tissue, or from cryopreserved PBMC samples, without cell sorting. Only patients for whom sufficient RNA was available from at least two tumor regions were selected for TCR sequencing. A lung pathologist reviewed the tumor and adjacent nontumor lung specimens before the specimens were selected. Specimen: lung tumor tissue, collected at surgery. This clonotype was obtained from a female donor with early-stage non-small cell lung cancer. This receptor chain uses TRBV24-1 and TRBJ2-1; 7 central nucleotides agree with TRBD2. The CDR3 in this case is CATSDGGSSYNEQFF. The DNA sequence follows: TGTGCCACCAGTGACGGCGGGAGCTCCTACAATGAGCAGTTCTTC.